The rows below give T cell receptor beta chains drawn from one sample of a study of blood T cells in healthy people across ages. In TCRdb, the 5' RACE reads were re-called with MiXCR into one record per CDR3 protein. The sample includes approximately 690,000 distinct CDR3 sequences, 58% seen only once; the top ten take around 37%. Sequenced input: blood. Receptor source: a man in his 60s in good health. CDR3s include the opening cysteine and the closing phenylalanine or tryptophan. A D gene is named only where the DNA matches it firmly. Clone size is shown for a subset of rows, as once, few, many or a class of expanded clone.

V: TRBV7-9; size: -; J: TRBJ2-5; length: 12; D: -; CDR3: CASSLAMETQYF; DNA: TGTGCCAGCAGCTTAGCAATGGAGACCCAGTACTTC
V: TRBV6-6; size: once; J: TRBJ1-2; length: 12; D: -; CDR3: CASQGENYGYTF; DNA: TGTGCCAGCCAAGGGGAGAACTATGGCTACACCTTC
V: TRBV12-3/TRBV12-4; size: -; J: TRBJ1-2; length: 13; D: -; CDR3: CATVTGSAWGYTF; DNA: TGTGCCACCGTGACAGGTTCGGCGTGGGGCTACACCTTC
V: TRBV20-1; size: few; J: TRBJ1-1; length: 12; D: -; CDR3: CSAWGNEAEAFF; DNA: TGCAGTGCATGGGGCAACGAGGCTGAAGCTTTCTTT
V: TRBV4-1; size: few; J: TRBJ2-1; length: 17; D: TRBD2; CDR3: CASSQDKLAGANNEQFF; DNA: TGCGCCAGCAGCCAAGATAAGCTAGCGGGGGCAAACAATGAGCAGTTCTTC
V: TRBV29-1; size: -; J: TRBJ1-1; length: 14; D: -; CDR3: CSGRAGTVNTEAFF; DNA: TGCAGCGGAAGGGCGGGGACGGTGAACACTGAAGCTTTCTTT
V: TRBV6-5; size: few; J: TRBJ2-5; length: 15; D: -; CDR3: CASSYSATGAGTQYF; DNA: TGTGCCAGCAGTTACTCGGCGACTGGAGCAGGGACCCAGTACTTC
V: TRBV20-1; size: -; J: TRBJ1-6; length: 14; D: TRBD1; CDR3: CSATSGQGGSPLHF; DNA: TGCAGTGCCACGTCCGGGCAGGGGGGATCACCCCTCCACTTT
V: TRBV15; size: -; J: TRBJ2-7; length: 14; D: TRBD1; CDR3: CATSSRDSSYEQYF; DNA: TGTGCCACCAGCTCTAGGGACAGCTCCTACGAGCAGTACTTC
V: TRBV4-2; size: once; J: TRBJ1-2; length: 15; D: TRBD1; CDR3: CASRLYGTGDYGYTF; DNA: TGTGCCAGCAGGCTTTACGGGACAGGGGACTATGGCTACACCTTC
V: TRBV20-1; size: -; J: TRBJ2-3; length: 15; D: -; CDR3: CSAGGSEGRTDTQYF; DNA: TGCAGTGCTGGGGGGAGCGAGGGGCGCACAGATACGCAGTATTTT
V: TRBV7-9; size: -; J: TRBJ2-3; length: 14; D: -; CDR3: CASSFGENADTQYF; DNA: TGTGCCAGCAGCTTTGGGGAGAACGCAGATACGCAGTATTTT
V: TRBV3-1; size: few; J: TRBJ2-1; length: 19; D: TRBD2; CDR3: CASSQVSSQGLVGEETQFF; DNA: TGTGCCAGCAGCCAAGTCTCTTCCCAGGGACTAGTGGGGGAAGAGACCCAGTTCTTC
V: TRBV14; size: -; J: TRBJ1-2; length: 14; D: TRBD1; CDR3: CASSQAAGGYGYTF; DNA: TGTGCCAGCAGCCAAGCTGCAGGGGGCTATGGCTACACCTTC
V: TRBV6-5; size: -; J: TRBJ2-7; length: 13; D: -; CDR3: CASSYSEAYEQYF; DNA: TGTGCCAGCAGTTACTCGGAAGCCTACGAGCAGTACTTC
V: TRBV20-1; size: -; J: TRBJ2-1; length: 15; D: -; CDR3: CSASSGANYYNEQFF; DNA: TGCAGTGCTAGCTCGGGGGCGAACTACTACAATGAGCAGTTCTTC
V: TRBV4-1; size: -; J: TRBJ2-5; length: 14; D: -; CDR3: CASSQQGSQETQYF; DNA: TGCGCCAGCAGCCAACAGGGCTCTCAAGAGACCCAGTACTTC
V: TRBV2; size: -; J: TRBJ1-4; length: 15; D: TRBD1; CDR3: CASSGRGRGNEKLFF; DNA: TGTGCCAGCAGTGGCAGGGGGCGCGGTAATGAAAAACTGTTTTTT
V: TRBV6-6; size: -; J: TRBJ2-5; length: 17; D: TRBD1; CDR3: CASSRDRGDIRQETQYF; DNA: TGTGCCAGCAGTAGGGACAGGGGCGATATACGCCAAGAGACCCAGTACTTC
V: TRBV6-6; size: few; J: TRBJ2-1; length: 14; D: TRBD1; CDR3: CASRGRDRGNEQFF; DNA: TGTGCCAGCCGCGGCCGGGACAGGGGCAATGAGCAGTTCTTC
V: TRBV20-1; size: -; J: TRBJ2-5; length: 16; D: -; CDR3: CSASQWEAGVQETQYF; DNA: TGCAGTGCTTCTCAATGGGAGGCGGGCGTCCAAGAGACCCAGTACTTC
V: TRBV4-1; size: once; J: TRBJ2-7; length: 15; D: TRBD2; CDR3: CASSPGGVWVYEQYF; DNA: TGCGCCAGCAGCCCCGGGGGGGTTTGGGTTTACGAGCAGTACTTC
V: TRBV10-3; size: few; J: TRBJ2-6; length: 20; D: -; CDR3: CAISDPRGDRGLAGTNVLTF; DNA: TGTGCCATCAGTGATCCCCGAGGGGATAGGGGTCTAGCTGGTACCAACGTCCTGACTTTC
V: TRBV12-3/TRBV12-4; size: -; J: TRBJ2-5; length: 14; D: -; CDR3: CASSFQGLGETQYF; DNA: TGTGCCAGCAGTTTCCAGGGGCTAGGGGAGACCCAGTACTTC
V: TRBV12-3/TRBV12-4; size: -; J: TRBJ1-1; length: 14; D: -; CDR3: CASTAGRMNTEAFF; DNA: TGTGCCAGCACGGCAGGGAGAATGAACACTGAAGCTTTCTTT
V: TRBV7-9; size: -; J: TRBJ2-1; length: 13; D: -; CDR3: CASSPKGGNEQFF; DNA: TGTGCCAGCAGCCCAAAAGGTGGCAATGAGCAGTTCTTC
V: TRBV10-3; size: few; J: TRBJ2-7; length: 13; D: -; CDR3: CAISGTPSYEQYF; DNA: TGTGCCATCAGTGGAACACCTTCCTACGAGCAGTACTTC
V: TRBV28; size: -; J: TRBJ1-4; length: 14; D: TRBD1; CDR3: CASRPTGRNEKLFF; DNA: TGTGCCAGCAGACCGACAGGGCGAAATGAAAAACTGTTTTTT
V: TRBV20-1; size: -; J: TRBJ2-5; length: 13; D: -; CDR3: CSARTGSQETQYF; DNA: TGCAGTGCCCGCACCGGGAGCCAAGAGACCCAGTACTTC
V: TRBV5-1; size: few; J: TRBJ2-5; length: 18; D: TRBD1; CDR3: CASSSAGTGTISQETQYF; DNA: TGCGCCAGCAGCTCGGCCGGGACAGGGACTATTTCTCAAGAGACCCAGTACTTC
V: TRBV7-2; size: -; J: TRBJ2-2; length: 16; D: -; CDR3: CASTKRGRSRTGELFF; DNA: TGTGCCAGCACCAAAAGAGGGCGGTCCCGCACCGGGGAGCTGTTTTTT
V: TRBV5-1; size: -; J: TRBJ2-1; length: 14; D: TRBD1; CDR3: CASSLGAGGREQFF; DNA: TGCGCCAGCAGCTTGGGTGCAGGGGGTCGTGAGCAGTTCTTC
V: TRBV7-2; size: few; J: TRBJ2-7; length: 15; D: TRBD2; CDR3: CASSLGSGTRNEQYF; DNA: TGTGCCAGCAGCTTGGGATCCGGGACTAGGAACGAGCAGTACTTC
V: TRBV29-1; size: -; J: TRBJ2-3; length: 16; D: -; CDR3: CSVVGLRGSSTDTQYF; DNA: TGCAGCGTTGTTGGACTCAGGGGTTCTAGCACAGATACGCAGTATTTT
V: TRBV28; size: -; J: TRBJ1-2; length: 16; D: TRBD1; CDR3: CASSSRDSFPPYGYTF; DNA: TGTGCCAGCAGTTCACGGGACAGCTTCCCCCCCTATGGCTACACCTTC
V: TRBV7-9; size: -; J: TRBJ1-2; length: 16; D: -; CDR3: CASSPTPALANYGYTF; DNA: TGTGCCAGCAGCCCGACCCCCGCTCTAGCTAACTATGGCTACACCTTC
V: TRBV4-1; size: few; J: TRBJ2-5; length: 15; D: TRBD2; CDR3: CASSPIRGVAETQYF; DNA: TGCGCCAGCAGCCCCATTCGGGGGGTGGCGGAGACCCAGTACTTC
V: TRBV7-3; size: -; J: TRBJ2-1; length: 14; D: -; CDR3: CASSPSDTRNEQFF; DNA: TGTGCCAGCAGCCCCTCGGACACCCGGAATGAGCAGTTCTTC
V: TRBV20-1; size: -; J: TRBJ2-1; length: 12; D: -; CDR3: CSARGDFNEQFF; DNA: TGCAGTGCTAGAGGGGACTTCAATGAGCAGTTCTTC
V: TRBV3-1; size: -; J: TRBJ2-1; length: 13; D: -; CDR3: CASSQGAINEQFF; DNA: TGTGCCAGCAGCCAAGGGGCTATCAATGAGCAGTTCTTC
V: TRBV11-2; size: -; J: TRBJ2-6; length: 19; D: TRBD2; CDR3: CASSSRPGLTSSGANVLTF; DNA: TGTGCCAGCAGCTCCAGGCCGGGACTAACCAGCTCTGGGGCCAACGTCCTGACTTTC